Each of the 21 T cell receptor beta chains below was sequenced from the same sample in a study of blood T cells in healthy people across ages. Then a second PCR, running about 7 to 11 cycles, was carried out with a sample-barcoded 5' primer and a J-beta primer mix. MiXCR, run by TCRdb on the 5' RACE reads, gives a single entry per CDR3 protein. The data contain fewer than 2,000,000 distinct CDR3 sequences, roughly 32% of them seen just once; the ten biggest clones take up approximately 10%. The sample consisted of blood. The receptors come from a woman aged 25 to 39 in good health.

This CDR3 is CASSFNTVEAFF. CDR3 in DNA: TGTGCCAGCAGCTTTAACACCGTTGAAGCTTTCTTT. The genes are TRBV7-2 and TRBJ1-1; D not resolved. Germline lookup yields CDR1 SGHTA and CDR2 FQGNSA. The CDR3 covers 12 residues. Trimming removed 3 bases from V and 7 bases from J, with 9 bases in between. Looking up the rest from reference TRBV7-2 and TRBJ1-1 gives the full variable domain: GAGVSQSPSNKVTEKGKDVELRCDPISGHTALYWYRQSLGQGLEFLIYFQGNSAPDKSGLPSDRFSAERTGGSVSTLTIQRTQQEDSAVYLCASSFNTVEAFFGQGTRLTVV.

At least ten counts were recorded for this clonotype. The rearrangement joins TRBV29-1 to TRBJ2-5, with TRBD2 as a possible D gene (6 bases). This CDR3 has 17 residues. The germline V gene has CDR1 SQVTM and CDR2 ANQGSEA. V was trimmed by 5 bases and J by 1 base, leaving 23 bases between them. The CDR3 spells CSVSGLWVMVFQETQYF. DNA of the CDR3: TGCAGCGTTTCGGGACTCTGGGTAATGGTCTTCCAAGAGACCCAGTACTTC. The full variable domain, in which reference TRBV29-1 and TRBJ2-5 provide the parts outside the CDR3, is SAVISQKPSRDICQRGTSLTIQCQVDSQVTMMFWYRQQPGQSLTLIATANQGSEATYESGFVIDKFPISRPNLTFSTLTVSNMSPEDSSIYLCSVSGLWVMVFQETQYFGPGTRLLVL.

The genes are TRBV5-1 and TRBJ2-7; D may be TRBD1 (6 bases). This CDR3 has 10 amino acids. Trimming shortened V by 8 bases and J by 3 bases, and 6 bases separated the two germline ends. Germline V gene lookup returns CDR1 SGHRS and CDR2 YFSETQ. CDR3 nucleotides: TGCGCCAGGACAGGCTACGAGCAGTACTTC. Residues: CARTGYEQYF.

This clonotype turned up a few times. V and J are TRBV9 and TRBJ1-2; D not resolved. Germline V gene sequence: CDR1 SGDLS, CDR2 YYNGEE. The CDR3 loop spans 16 amino acids. Trimming pared 4 bases from V and 8 bases from J, leaving 24 bases between. This CDR3 reads CASSPSFGVAAEGYTF. The CDR3 DNA reads as TGTGCCAGCAGCCCGTCTTTCGGGGTTGCGGCGGAAGGCTACACCTTC. Drawing the rest from reference TRBV9 and TRBJ1-2, the complete variable domain is DSGVTQTPKHLITATGQRVTLRCSPRSGDLSVYWYQQSLDQGLQFLIQYYNGEERAKGNILERFSAQQFPDLHSELNLSSLELGDSALYFCASSPSFGVAAEGYTFGSGTRLTVV.

This clonotype was recorded at least ten times. This chain joins TRBV10-3 and TRBJ1-2; D is unclear. The CDR3 is 12 residues long. V lost 6 bases, J lost 8 bases, and 13 bases lay in between. Germline lookup yields CDR1 ENHRY and CDR2 SYGVKD. DNA for the CDR3: TGTGCCATCAGCCTTTCCACGTGGGGCTACACCTTC. Protein sequence: CAISLSTWGYTF.

The rearrangement uses TRBV3-1 and TRBJ1-2; D call uncertain. The CDR3 is 17 amino acids. V was trimmed by 0 bases and J by 0 bases, leaving 14 bases between them. CDR1 is LGHDT and CDR2 is YNNKEL in the germline V gene (reference sequence). In DNA, the CDR3 is TGTGCCAGCAGCCAAGATACCAGTAATGGGGCTAACTATGGCTACACCTTC. Amino acids: CASSQDTSNGANYGYTF. Supplemented by reference TRBV3-1 and TRBJ1-2, the full variable domain reads DTAVSQTPKYLVTQMGNDKSIKCEQNLGHDTMYWYKQDSKKFLKIMFSYNNKELIINETVPNRFSPKSPDKAHLNLHINSLELGDSAVYFCASSQDTSNGANYGYTFGSGTRLTVV.

This clonotype was seen at least ten times. The chain links TRBV20-1 to TRBJ2-5; 9 bases line up with TRBD1. This CDR3 is built from 15 residues. CDR1 is DFQATT and CDR2 is SNEGSKA in the germline V gene (reference sequence). The V segment lost 6 bases and the J segment 4 bases; nucleotides outside the gene matches: 12. The CDR3 nucleotides are TGCAGTGCCGGGACAGGGCAGATGTGGGGAGAGACCCAGTACTTC. As protein: CSAGTGQMWGETQYF.

The V call is TRBV28, the J call TRBJ1-2; D may be TRBD1 (5 bases). V lost 4 bases, J lost 0 bases, and 18 bases lay in between. Germline CDR1 reads MDHEN; CDR2 reads SYDVKM. The CDR3 contains 17 residues. CDR3 DNA sequence: TGTGCCAGCAGTTCGATCGACCGCAGGGAGACTAACTATGGCTACACCTTC. Residues: CASSSIDRRETNYGYTF.

A few counts support this clonotype. This rearrangement joins TRBV5-1 to TRBJ2-5, with D perhaps matching TRBD1 (5 bases). CDR3 length: 13 residues. Germline V gives CDR1 SGHRS, CDR2 YFSETQ. V was pared by 6 bases and J by 2 bases, with 11 bases between. The CDR3 bases are TGCGCCAGCACAGGGAACAGGCAAGAGACCCAGTACTTC. Amino acids: CASTGNRQETQYF. The entire variable domain, with the rest obtained from reference TRBV5-1 and TRBJ2-5, is as follows: KAGVTQTPRYLIKTRGQQVTLSCSPISGHRSVSWYQQTPGQGLQFLFEYFSETQRNKGNFPGRFSGRQFSNSRSEMNVSTLELGDSALYLCASTGNRQETQYFGPGTRLLVL.

As to this clonotype: A single base separates this from a much larger clone, so it may be a read error. This sequence joins TRBV29-1 and TRBJ1-2; TRBD1 matches 7 bases. Germline lookup yields CDR1 SQVTM and CDR2 ANQGSEA. CDR3 size: 12 residues. The CDR3 protein is CSVQDRLYDYTF. Written as DNA, the CDR3 is TGCAGCGTCCAGGACAGGTTATATGACTACACCTTC.

The chain couples TRBV2 to TRBJ2-7; D is unresolved. The V end lost 3 bases, the J end lost 4 bases, and 10 bases lay between the germline ends. The CDR3 runs 13 residues. Germline CDR1 is SNHLY and CDR2 is FYNNEI. The CDR3: CASSEGSLYEQYF. CDR3 DNA: TGTGCCAGCAGTGAGGGCAGCCTATACGAGCAGTACTTC. The variable domain in full, completed from reference TRBV2 and TRBJ2-7, reads EPEVTQTPSHQVTQMGQEVILRCVPISNHLYFYWYRQILGQKVEFLVSFYNNEISEKSEIFDDQFSVERPDGSNFTLKIRSTKLEDSAMYFCASSEGSLYEQYFGPGTRLTVT.

This clonotype was detected ten times or more. The CDR3 loop reads CASSLARGGADTQYF. For the CDR3, the DNA is TGTGCCAGCAGCTTAGCCCGGGGGGGTGCAGATACGCAGTATTTT. This chain uses TRBV7-8 with TRBJ2-3, with 8 bases fitting TRBD2. Trimming removed 0 bases from V and 4 bases from J; junction bases left unmatched: 3. The CDR3 loop spans 15 amino acids. Germline V CDR1 and CDR2: SGHVS, FQNEAQ.

The V and J genes are TRBV5-5 and TRBJ2-3; D is undetermined. The CDR3 is 12 amino acids. Germline V gene lookup returns CDR1 SGHKS and CDR2 YYEKEE (reference sequence). The V and J ends lost 3 bases and 8 bases respectively, with 10 bases between them. CDR3 nucleotide sequence: TGTGCCAGCAGCTCGGCGTTGGGTACGCAGTATTTT. Translating gives CASSSALGTQYF. The full variable domain, in which reference TRBV5-5 and TRBJ2-3 provide the parts outside the CDR3, is DAGVTQSPTHLIKTRGQQVTLRCSPISGHKSVSWYQQVLGQGPQFIFQYYEKEERGRGNFPDRFSARQFPNYSSELNVNALLLGDSALYLCASSSALGTQYFGPGTRLTVL.

The V and J genes are TRBV27 and TRBJ1-1; a weak D match, TRBD1 (5 bases). Trimming left V 5 bases short and J 6 bases short, with 19 bases between. Germline lookup yields CDR1 MNHEY and CDR2 SMNVEV (reference sequence). This CDR3 is built from 15 residues. The CDR3 nucleotides are TGTGCCAGCAGTCTATTTAGGGGAATTGAGGCTGAAGCTTTCTTT. Translating gives CASSLFRGIEAEAFF.

This chain joins TRBV20-1 and TRBJ2-4, with TRBD2 identical over 12 bases. The CDR3 runs to 14 residues. V lost 3 bases, J lost 9 bases, and 6 bases stayed unmatched. CDR1 and CDR2 (germline): DFQATT, SNEGSKA (reference sequence). Here the CDR3 reads CSARRLAGVVIQYF. The CDR3 region has the DNA TGCAGTGCTAGGCGACTAGCGGGAGTAGTCATTCAGTACTTC.

The sample holds one count of this clonotype. This rearrangement joins TRBV7-3 to TRBJ2-3; D is unresolved. The germline V gene encodes CDR1 SGHTA and CDR2 FQGTGA. Trimming took off 8 bases at V and 8 bases at J, with 20 bases between the two ends. There are 14 residues in the CDR3. The CDR3 loop reads CASSARTLPGTQYF. The CDR3 nucleotides read TGTGCCAGCTCAGCCCGAACTCTGCCCGGTACGCAGTATTTT.

This clonotype has just a few counts. The rearrangement joins TRBV28 to TRBJ1-2, with D possibly matching TRBD1 (5 bases). This CDR3 is 14 amino acids long. The germline V gene has CDR1 MDHEN and CDR2 SYDVKM. V dropped 6 bases and J dropped 8 bases, with 19 bases sitting between them. This CDR3 is CASSSGGTLVGYTF. The CDR3 DNA reads as TGTGCCAGCAGCTCCGGAGGGACCCTCGTGGGCTACACCTTC.

CDR3 coding DNA: TGTGCCAGTAGTCCTCGCCCAGCTAGACCCTACGAGCAGTACTTC. It encodes CASSPRPARPYEQYF. J is TRBJ2-7 and V is TRBV19; D is undetermined. Per the germline V gene, CDR1 is LNHDA and CDR2 is SQIVND (reference sequence). The CDR3 is 15 amino acids. V was cut by 5 bases and J by 2 bases, with 16 bases left in between.

The chain recombines TRBV28 with TRBJ1-6, with D possibly being TRBD1 (5 bases). The V gene lost 6 bases and the J gene lost 8 bases, with 17 bases spanning the gap. Germline V lookup: CDR1 MDHEN, CDR2 SYDVKM. The CDR3 contains 15 residues. The CDR3 sequence: CASRPGPSSYSPLHF. The CDR3 DNA reads as TGTGCCAGCAGGCCGGGACCGTCGAGTTATTCACCCCTCCACTTT.

There are many counts of this clonotype. A read error is possible here, since a much larger clone lies one base away. This chain links TRBV20-1 with TRBJ2-1; 7 positions match TRBD2. Germline CDR1 reads DFQATT; CDR2 reads SNEGSKA (reference sequence). The CDR3 extends over 15 amino acids. The ends lost 3 bases at V and 9 bases at J; junction bases unmatched: 14. CDR3 region: CSASFWREKCSEQFF. The CDR3 DNA is TGCAGTGCTAGTTTTTGGCGGGAGAAATGTAGTGAGCAGTTCTTC.

V gene TRBV28 combines with J gene TRBJ2-7; D is unresolved. Trimming cost V 3 bases and J 3 bases, with 12 bases left between them. The CDR3 totals 14 residues. The germline V gene encodes CDR1 MDHEN and CDR2 SYDVKM. CDR3 DNA: TGTGCCAGCAGTTTTCTGGGTCAGATCTACGAGCAGTACTTC. Amino acid sequence: CASSFLGQIYEQYF.